Below are 9 T cell receptor beta chains sequenced from a single sample in a study of regulatory T cells in long-lasting Graves disease. Specified time point: newly diagnosed GD, antithyroid drugs for less than 3 months. PBMC RNA served as the TCR library source. Assembly of TCR beta libraries relied on iRepertoire HTBI primers together with Arm-PCR of CDR3 regions. A single record per CDR3 protein comes from TCRdb applying MiXCR to the multiplex PCR reads. The sample lists hundreds of thousands of distinct CDR3 sequences; 15% to 18% were seen once. Here the sequenced sample was peripheral blood mononuclear cells (PBMCs), taken at new diagnosis, from a patient treated with antithyroid drugs. These receptors were obtained from a female donor with Graves disease.

This clonotype has a count of ten or more. V gene TRBV9 combines with J gene TRBJ1-3; possible D gene TRBD1, 6 bases. Trimming shortened V by 0 bases and J by 3 bases, and 13 bases separated the two germline ends. The CDR3 has 16 residues. Per germline, CDR1 SGDLS and CDR2 YYNGEE. In nucleotides, the CDR3 is TGTGCCAGCAGCGTAGGATCAACAGGGTTTGGAAACACCATATATTTT. This codes for CASSVGSTGFGNTIYF.

This clonotype was found many times. The CDR3 reads CASSLIPSGNRATEAFF. The DNA of the CDR3 is TGCGCCAGCAGCTTAATCCCATCGGGAAATCGGGCCACTGAAGCTTTCTTT. The chain uses TRBV5-1 and TRBJ1-1, with D hard to call. Germline CDR1 SGHRS, CDR2 YFSETQ. V was shortened by 2 bases and J by 4 bases, with 21 bases between the two germline ends. The CDR3 contains 17 residues.

This clonotype came up many times. The chain couples TRBV6-9 to TRBJ2-5; the D gene is possibly TRBD2 (7 bases). This CDR3 is 13 amino acids long. CDR1 and CDR2 (germline): MNHGY, SVAAGI. With 4 bases removed from V and 7 bases from J, the gap between germline ends came to 13 bases. CDR3 DNA: TGTGCCAGCAGTTGGTACAGGGAGGGGACCCAGTACTTC. Its protein is CASSWYREGTQYF.

As concerns this clonotype: One end of the junction varies from germline; a read error may be responsible. The CDR3 sequence is CASSLVSMGNTEAFF. The CDR3 DNA sequence: TGTGCCAGCAGCTTGGTTTCCATGGGGAACACTGAAGCTTTCTTT. This rearrangement joins TRBV5-1 to TRBJ1-1, with D unclear. The CDR3 contains 15 residues. From germline, CDR1 is SGHRS and CDR2 YFSETQ.

In this sample, this clonotype turned up many times. Here the CDR3 reads CAVTGDSYEQYF. Here the CDR3 DNA reads TGTGCCGTCACAGGGGATAGCTACGAGCAGTACTTC. This chain uses TRBV27 with TRBJ2-7; TRBD1 matches 7 bases. The CDR3 has 12 amino acids. Germline V gives CDR1 MNHEY, CDR2 SMNVEV (reference sequence). V lost 11 bases to trimming and J lost 3 bases; unmatched junction nucleotides: 7.

This clonotype was observed at least ten times. V gene TRBV20-1 combines with J gene TRBJ1-2; D is perhaps TRBD1 (5 bases). Germline V gene sequence: CDR1 DFQATT, CDR2 SNEGSKA (reference sequence). CDR3 length equals 14 residues. The CDR3 sequence: CSVEQGGFGYGYTF. CDR3 coding DNA: TGCAGCGTAGAGCAGGGAGGGTTTGGCTATGGCTACACCTTC.

The sample holds many counts of this clonotype. This chain links TRBV12-3 or TRBV12-4 with TRBJ2-7, with TRBD1 as a possible D gene (7 bases). The CDR3 is 15 residues long. Trimming cost V 6 bases and J 0 bases, with 15 bases left between them. CDR3 in amino acids: CASRPRGAGSYEQYF. As DNA, the CDR3 is TGTGCCAGCAGACCCAGGGGGGCAGGCTCCTACGAGCAGTACTTC.

This clonotype has at least ten counts. The J gene is TRBJ1-1, the V gene TRBV2; D is uncertain. The CDR3 consists of 11 residues. Germline V gene data show CDR1 as SNHLY and CDR2 as FYNNEI. V lost 8 bases and J 4 bases, leaving 8 bases between the germline ends. The CDR3 DNA is TGTGCCAGCCCTTGGGTCACTGAAGCTTTCTTT. Amino acid sequence: CASPWVTEAFF.

Comments on this clonotype: One end of the junction varies from germline; a read error may be responsible. V gene TRBV7-2 combines with J gene TRBJ2-5; either TRBD1 or TRBD2 may supply D (7 bases each). The CDR3 runs 16 residues. In germline, CDR1 is SGHTA, CDR2 FQGNSA. CDR3 amino acids: CASSLDGGGGPEAQYF. In DNA form, the CDR3 reads TGTGCCAGCAGCTTAGACGGGGGAGGGGGCCCAGAGGCCCAGTACTTC.